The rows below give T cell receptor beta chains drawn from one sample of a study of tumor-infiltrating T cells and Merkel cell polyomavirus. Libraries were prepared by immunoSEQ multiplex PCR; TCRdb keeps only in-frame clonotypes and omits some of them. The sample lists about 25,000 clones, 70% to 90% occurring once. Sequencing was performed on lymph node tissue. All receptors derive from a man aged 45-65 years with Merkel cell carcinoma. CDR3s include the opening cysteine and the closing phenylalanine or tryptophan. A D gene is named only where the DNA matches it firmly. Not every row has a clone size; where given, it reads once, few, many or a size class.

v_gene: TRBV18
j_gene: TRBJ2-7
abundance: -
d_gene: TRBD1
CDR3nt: TGTGCCAGCTCCCCTTGGGACAGGGCCTACGAGCAGTACTTC
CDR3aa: CASSPWDRAYEQYF

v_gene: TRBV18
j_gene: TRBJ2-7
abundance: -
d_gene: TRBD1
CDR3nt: TGTGCCAGCTCACCATACGGACAGGGTGGTGAGCAGTACTTC
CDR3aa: CASSPYGQGGEQYF

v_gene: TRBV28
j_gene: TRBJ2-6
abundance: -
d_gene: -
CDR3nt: TGTGCCAGCAGTTTTGTACAGGCTGGGGCCAACGTCCTGACTTTC
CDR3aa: CASSFVQAGANVLTF

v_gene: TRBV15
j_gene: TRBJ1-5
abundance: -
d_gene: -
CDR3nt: TGTGCCACCAGCAGAGATTGGGAAGCGGGGGGAAATCAGCCCCAGCATTTT
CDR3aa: CATSRDWEAGGNQPQHF

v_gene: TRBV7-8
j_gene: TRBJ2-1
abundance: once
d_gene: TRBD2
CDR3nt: TGTGCCAGCAGCTCCCGCCGGGGACTAGCGAAAGGGAATGAGCAGTTCTTC
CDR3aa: CASSSRRGLAKGNEQFF

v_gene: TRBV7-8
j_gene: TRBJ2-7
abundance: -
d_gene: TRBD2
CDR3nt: TGTGCCAGCAGCCCAAGGACTAGCGGGAGGGCGGCGCGGGGCGAGCAGTACTTC
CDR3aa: CASSPRTSGRAARGEQYF

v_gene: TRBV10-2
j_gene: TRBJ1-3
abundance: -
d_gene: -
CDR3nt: TGCGCCAGCAGTGAGGTTACGGGCTCTGGAAACACCATATATTTT
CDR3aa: CASSEVTGSGNTIYF

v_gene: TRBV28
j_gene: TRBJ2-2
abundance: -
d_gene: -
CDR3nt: TGTGCCAGCAGTTCTGGACTCACGAACACCGGGGAGCTGTTTTTT
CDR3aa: CASSSGLTNTGELFF

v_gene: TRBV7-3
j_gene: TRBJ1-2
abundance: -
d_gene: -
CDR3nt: TGTGCCAGCAGCCATCCCGCGACAGCGCTAGCTAACTATGGCTACACCTTC
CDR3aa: CASSHPATALANYGYTF

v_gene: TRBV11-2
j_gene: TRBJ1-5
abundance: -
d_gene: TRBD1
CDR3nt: TGTGCCAGCAGCTTAGGACAGGGTTCCAGCAATCAGCCCCAGCATTTT
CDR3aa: CASSLGQGSSNQPQHF

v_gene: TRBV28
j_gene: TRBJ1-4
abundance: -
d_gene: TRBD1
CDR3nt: TGTGCCAGCAGTTCCAACCGACAGGGAAGGAGAGAAAAACTGTTTTTT
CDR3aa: CASSSNRQGRREKLFF

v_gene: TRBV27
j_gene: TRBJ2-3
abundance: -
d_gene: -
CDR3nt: TGTGCCAGCGGACTTTCCACAGATACGCAGTATTTT
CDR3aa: CASGLSTDTQYF

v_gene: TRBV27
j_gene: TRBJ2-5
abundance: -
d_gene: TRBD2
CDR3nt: TGTGCCAGCAGTTTATCCGGACTAGCGGGGGAGACCCAGTACTTC
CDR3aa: CASSLSGLAGETQYF

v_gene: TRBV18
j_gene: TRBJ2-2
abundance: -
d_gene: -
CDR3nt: TGTGCCAGCTCACCGCGCTGGGGGGAGAACACCGGGGAGCTGTTTTTT
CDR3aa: CASSPRWGENTGELFF

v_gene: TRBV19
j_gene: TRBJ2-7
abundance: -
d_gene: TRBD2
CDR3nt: TGTGCCAGTAGTTTTTCCGGGACTAGCGGTTCCTACGAGCAGTACTTC
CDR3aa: CASSFSGTSGSYEQYF

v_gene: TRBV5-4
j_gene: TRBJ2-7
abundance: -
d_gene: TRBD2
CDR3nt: TGTGCCAGCAGCTTTATGGCTAGCGGGGCCTACGAGCAGTACTTC
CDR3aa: CASSFMASGAYEQYF

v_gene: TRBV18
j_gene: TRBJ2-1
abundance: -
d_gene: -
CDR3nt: TGTGCCAGCTCACCCCCGAGTGGAGACAATGAGCAGTTCTTC
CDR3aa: CASSPPSGDNEQFF

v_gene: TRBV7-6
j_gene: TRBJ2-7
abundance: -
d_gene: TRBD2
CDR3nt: TGTGCCAGCAGCTTAGACGGGGGGGCCCTGCAGTACTTC
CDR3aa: CASSLDGGALQYF

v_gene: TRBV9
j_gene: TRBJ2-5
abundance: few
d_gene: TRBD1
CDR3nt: TGTGCCAGCAGCCCTGGGACAGACCAAGAGACCCAGTACTTC
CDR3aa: CASSPGTDQETQYF

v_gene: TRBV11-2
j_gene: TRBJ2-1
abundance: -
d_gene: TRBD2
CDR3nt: TGTGCCAGCAGCTTGGGACTAGCGGATTACAATGAGCAGTTCTTC
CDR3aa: CASSLGLADYNEQFF

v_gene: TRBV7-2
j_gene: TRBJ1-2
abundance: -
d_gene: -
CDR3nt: TGTGCCAGCAGCCCTGTCGAGCCCCTAAGAGGCTACACCTTC
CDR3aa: CASSPVEPLRGYTF

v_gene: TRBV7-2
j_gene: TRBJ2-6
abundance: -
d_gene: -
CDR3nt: TGTGCCAGCAGCTCCTGGACAGCTGGGGCCAACGTCCTGACTTTC
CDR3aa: CASSSWTAGANVLTF

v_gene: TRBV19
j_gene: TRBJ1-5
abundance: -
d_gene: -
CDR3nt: TGTGCCAGTAGCCTTTTGGCGGCTAGCAATCAGCCCCAGCATTTT
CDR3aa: CASSLLAASNQPQHF

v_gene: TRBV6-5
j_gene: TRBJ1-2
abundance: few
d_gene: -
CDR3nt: TGTGCCAGCAGGGATTTCGGGGGCTACACCTTC
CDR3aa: CASRDFGGYTF

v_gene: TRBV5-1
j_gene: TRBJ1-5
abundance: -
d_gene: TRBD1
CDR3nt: TGCGCCAGGGGACAGGGCATGGAGGATAGCAATCAGCCCCAGCATTTT
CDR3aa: CARGQGMEDSNQPQHF

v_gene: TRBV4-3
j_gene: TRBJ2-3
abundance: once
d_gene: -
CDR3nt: TGCGCCAGCAGCCAAGAGACAGCGTTTGCGGATACGCAGTATTTT
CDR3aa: CASSQETAFADTQYF

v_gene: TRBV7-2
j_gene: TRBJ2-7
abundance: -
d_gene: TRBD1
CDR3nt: TGTGCCAGCAGCTATAAGACAGGGCCCTACGAGCAGTACTTC
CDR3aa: CASSYKTGPYEQYF

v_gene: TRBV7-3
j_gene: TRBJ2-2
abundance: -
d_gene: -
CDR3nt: TGTGCCAGCAGTCTGACAGTGAACACCGGGGAGCTGTTTTTT
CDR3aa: CASSLTVNTGELFF

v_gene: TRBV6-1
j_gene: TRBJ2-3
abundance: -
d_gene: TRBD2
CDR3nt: TGTGCCGCCGTGAGGGGAGGGACAGATACGCAGTATTTT
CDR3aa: CAAVRGGTDTQYF

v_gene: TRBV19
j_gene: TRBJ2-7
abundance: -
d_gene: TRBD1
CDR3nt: TGTGCCAGTAGTATTGGGGGACAGGGGCAGGACGAGCAGTACTTC
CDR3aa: CASSIGGQGQDEQYF

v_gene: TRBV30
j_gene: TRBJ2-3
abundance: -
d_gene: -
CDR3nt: TGTGCCTGGAGTCTCAGGGGCACAGATACGCAGTATTTT
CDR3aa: CAWSLRGTDTQYF

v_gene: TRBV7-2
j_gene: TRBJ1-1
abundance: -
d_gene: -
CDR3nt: TGTGCCAGCAGCTCCCAGGGTTCTAACACTGAAGCTTTCTTT
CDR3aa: CASSSQGSNTEAFF

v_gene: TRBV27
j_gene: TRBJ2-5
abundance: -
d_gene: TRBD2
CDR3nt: TGTGCCAGCAGTTTATACCCAGCGGGAGTTAAGGAGACCCAGTACTTC
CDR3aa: CASSLYPAGVKETQYF

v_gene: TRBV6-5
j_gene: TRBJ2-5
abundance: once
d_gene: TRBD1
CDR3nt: TGTGCCAGCAGTCGGACAGGGACCCCGGGGGAGACCCAGTACTTC
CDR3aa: CASSRTGTPGETQYF

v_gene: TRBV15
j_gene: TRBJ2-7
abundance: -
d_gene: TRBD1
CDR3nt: TGTGCCACCAGCAGAAACAGGGGCTACGAGCAGTACTTC
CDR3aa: CATSRNRGYEQYF

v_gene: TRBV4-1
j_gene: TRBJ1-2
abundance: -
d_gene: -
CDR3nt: TGCGCCAGCAGCCAAGATGGGGGGGGGCAGGATGGCTACACCTTC
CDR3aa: CASSQDGGGQDGYTF

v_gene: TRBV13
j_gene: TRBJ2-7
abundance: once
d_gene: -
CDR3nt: TGTGCCAGCAGCTTCAAGGGAGGCGAGCAGTACTTC
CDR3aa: CASSFKGGEQYF

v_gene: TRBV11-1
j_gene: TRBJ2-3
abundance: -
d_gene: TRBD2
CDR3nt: TGTGCCAGCAGCTCGGGACTAGCGGGGGGGCCGACAGATACGCAGTATTTT
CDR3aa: CASSSGLAGGPTDTQYF

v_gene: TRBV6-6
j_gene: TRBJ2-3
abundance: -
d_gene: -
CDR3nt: TGTGCCAGCAGTCCCAGGGGAGCGGATACGCAGTATTTT
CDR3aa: CASSPRGADTQYF

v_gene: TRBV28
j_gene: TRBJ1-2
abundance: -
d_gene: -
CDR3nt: TGTGCCAGCAGTTTAGAGTCCCGGGGCTACACCTTC
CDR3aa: CASSLESRGYTF

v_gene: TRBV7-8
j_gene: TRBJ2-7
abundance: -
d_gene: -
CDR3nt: TGTGCCAGCGGAGGTCGACACGAGCAGTACTTC
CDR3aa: CASGGRHEQYF

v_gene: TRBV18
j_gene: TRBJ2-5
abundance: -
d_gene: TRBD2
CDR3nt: TGTGCCAGCTCACCATATGTAGCGGGAAAAGAGACCCAGTACTTC
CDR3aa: CASSPYVAGKETQYF

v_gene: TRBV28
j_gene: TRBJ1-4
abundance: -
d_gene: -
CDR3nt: TGTGCCAGCAGTATCCACGGTAAACTGTTTTTT
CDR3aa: CASSIHGKLFF

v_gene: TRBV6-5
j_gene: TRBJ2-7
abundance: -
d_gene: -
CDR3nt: TGTGCCAGCAGTTACAGTAAACACTCCTACGAGCAGTACTTC
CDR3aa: CASSYSKHSYEQYF

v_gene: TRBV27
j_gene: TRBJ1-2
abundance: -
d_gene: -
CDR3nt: TGTGCCAGCAGTCCCCTTCGACAGACCATCGTGCCTGGCTACACCTTC
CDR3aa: CASSPLRQTIVPGYTF

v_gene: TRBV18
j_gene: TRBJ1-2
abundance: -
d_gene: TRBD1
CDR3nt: TGTGCCAGCTCACTAGCCGGGACAGGGGGCCTCTATGGCTACACCTTC
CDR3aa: CASSLAGTGGLYGYTF

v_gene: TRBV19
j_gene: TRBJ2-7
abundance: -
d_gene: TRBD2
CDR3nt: TGTGCCAGTAGTACTAGCGGGAGGGCCTACGAGCAGTACTTC
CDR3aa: CASSTSGRAYEQYF

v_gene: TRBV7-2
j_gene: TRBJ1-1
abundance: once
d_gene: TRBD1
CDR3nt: TGTGCCAGCAGCTTACGGGACAGGGTCACTGAAGCTTTCTTT
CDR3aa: CASSLRDRVTEAFF

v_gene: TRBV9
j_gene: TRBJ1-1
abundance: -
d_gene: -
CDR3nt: TGTGCCAGCAGCGTAGGGGACGGGGGCACTGAAGCTTTCTTT
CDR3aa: CASSVGDGGTEAFF

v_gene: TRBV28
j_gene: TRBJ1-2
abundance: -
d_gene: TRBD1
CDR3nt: TGTGCCAGCAGACGGGGCGGGACAGATTATGGCTACACCTTC
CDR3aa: CASRRGGTDYGYTF

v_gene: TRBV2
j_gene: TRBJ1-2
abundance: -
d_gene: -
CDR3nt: TGTGCCAGCAGCCACAGGGATGGCTACACCTTC
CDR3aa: CASSHRDGYTF

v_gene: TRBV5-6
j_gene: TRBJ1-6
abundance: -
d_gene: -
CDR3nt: TGTGCCAGCAGCCCCCTCGGGGATTCACCCCTCCACTTT
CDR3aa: CASSPLGDSPLHF

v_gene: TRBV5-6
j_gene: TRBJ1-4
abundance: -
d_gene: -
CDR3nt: TGTGCCAGCAGTTACGTCGTTGGGGCCAATAATGAAAAACTGTTTTTT
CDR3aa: CASSYVVGANNEKLFF

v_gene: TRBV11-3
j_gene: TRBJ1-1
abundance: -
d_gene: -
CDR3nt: TGTGCCAGCAGCTTAGATCGTCGGGGGAGGGCTTTCTTT
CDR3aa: CASSLDRRGRAFF

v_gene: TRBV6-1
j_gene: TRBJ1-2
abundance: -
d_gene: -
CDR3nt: TGTGCCAGCGGGGGGACGGCGGCTTACTATGGCTACACCTTC
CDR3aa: CASGGTAAYYGYTF

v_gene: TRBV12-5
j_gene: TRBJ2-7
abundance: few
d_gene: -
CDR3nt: TGTGCTAGTGGTTTGGGCGGCCTCGGGTGGCAGTACTTC
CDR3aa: CASGLGGLGWQYF

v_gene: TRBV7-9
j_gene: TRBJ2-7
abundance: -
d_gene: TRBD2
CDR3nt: TGTGCCAGCAGCTTAACGAGACTAGCGGGGGGAGTCGAGCAGTACTTC
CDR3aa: CASSLTRLAGGVEQYF

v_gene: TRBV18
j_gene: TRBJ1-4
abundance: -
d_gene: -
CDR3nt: TGTGCCAGCTCACCTGACAGTGAAAAACTGTTTTTT
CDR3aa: CASSPDSEKLFF

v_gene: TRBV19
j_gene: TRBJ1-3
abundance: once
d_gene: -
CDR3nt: TGTGCCAGTAGTCAAGGCGGGGCTGGAAACACCATATATTTT
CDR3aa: CASSQGGAGNTIYF

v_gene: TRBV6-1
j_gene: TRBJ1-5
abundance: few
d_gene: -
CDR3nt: TGTGCCAGCGCCCAGGGACAATATAGCAATCAGCCCCAGCATTTT
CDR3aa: CASAQGQYSNQPQHF